The T cell receptor (beta chain) under discussion was sequenced for a study of T cell clusters in autoimmune cytopenias. The overall study: A median age of almost 60 years and mean of approximately 55 years characterized healthy donor controls.

Comment on this clonotype: Its specificity is unknown.

CDR1 is MNHNS, CDR2 SASEGT, per germline. This CDR3 is built from 15 residues. About 37,500 genome equivalents of blood DNA were amplified for TRB. TRB rearrangements were amplified by touch-down multiplex PCR with mixed TRB-A/B primers. With the multiplex PCR reads reprocessed, TCRdb shows one record per CDR3 protein and no DNA. The ten top clones account for under 40%, within a sample of around 11,000 distinct CDR3 sequences. General observations from the study: No cluster-lack signature appeared between secondary cytopenia and chronic lymphocytic leukemia patients, apparently due to lymphoma masking. TRB repertoire shifts in secondary cytopenia and chronic lymphocytic leukemia mostly reflected lymphoma, not autoimmunity.

Separately, the same data were catalogued under a study of T cell repertoires in aging, cancer and after chemotherapy. This second study notes: Clear clonal overlap appeared across healthy donor samples taken over several months to years.

Sequenced sample: peripheral blood. The chain employs TRBV6-1 and TRBJ2-3; the TCRdb call, TRBD2, lacks DNA for checking. This clonotype was sampled from a human donor in good health. The CDR3 protein is CASSEATSETDTQYF.